This T cell receptor (beta chain) was documented in a study of blood T cell repertoires in COVID-19. Whole-study context: Sources were T cells, B-cell-depleted T cells, or PBMCs; the material itself was cDNA or gDNA.

This CDR3 is built from 14 residues. Trimming took off 0 bases at V and 1 base at J, with 6 bases between the two ends. Germline values: CDR1 ENHRY, CDR2 SYGVKD. This clone was observed once. The data were produced by immunoSEQ multiplex PCR, yet TCRdb's version contains in-frame clones alone and is incomplete. The repertoire consists of about 220,000 clones, with around 83% occurring once and the leading ten covering 6.8%. Clinical history reported by participants formed the basis on which cohorts were assigned. Recovery among Cohort 3 donors was established by two negative PCRs, clearance, or symptom resolution.

The receptor's source is a woman between 40 and 50 years old who had recovered from COVID-19. The chain carries TRBV10-3 and TRBJ1-1; D unclear. The sample taken for sequencing was PBMCs or T cells enriched from blood (not recorded which). In DNA form, the CDR3 reads TGTGCCATCAGTGAGTCCCCAGGGAACACTGAAGCTTTCTTT. Its protein is CAISESPGNTEAFF.